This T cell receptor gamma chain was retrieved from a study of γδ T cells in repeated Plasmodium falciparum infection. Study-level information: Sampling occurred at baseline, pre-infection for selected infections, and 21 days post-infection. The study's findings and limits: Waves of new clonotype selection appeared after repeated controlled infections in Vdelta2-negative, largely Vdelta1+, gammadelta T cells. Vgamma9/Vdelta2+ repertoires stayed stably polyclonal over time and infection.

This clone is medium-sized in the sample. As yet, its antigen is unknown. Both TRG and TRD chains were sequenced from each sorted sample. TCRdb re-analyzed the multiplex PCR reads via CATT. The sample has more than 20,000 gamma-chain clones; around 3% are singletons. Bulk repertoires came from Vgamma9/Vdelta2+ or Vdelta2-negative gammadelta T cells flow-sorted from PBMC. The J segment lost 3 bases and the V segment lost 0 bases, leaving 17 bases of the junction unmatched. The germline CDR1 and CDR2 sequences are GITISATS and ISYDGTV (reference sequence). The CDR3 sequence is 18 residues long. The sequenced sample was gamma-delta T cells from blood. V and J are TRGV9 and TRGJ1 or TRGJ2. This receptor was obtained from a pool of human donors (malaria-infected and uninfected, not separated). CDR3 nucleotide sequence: TGTGCCTTGTGGGAGGTGAGGAGAACTCCGACGACTTATTATAAGAAACTCTTT. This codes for CALWEVRRTPTTYYKKLF.